These 7 T cell receptor beta chains were sequenced from one sample in a study of long-term antiretroviral therapy in people with HIV. Run at survey level, the immunoSEQ assay was version v3.0. Clones were read by immunoSEQ multiplex PCR, and TCRdb kept only the in-frame ones, dropping some. The sample has about 30,000 clones; 93% are singletons. The material sequenced was unsorted PBMCs, taken 6.2 years after starting antiretroviral therapy. Receptors originate from a man aged 35 to 55 with HIV.

The V and J genes are TRBV18 and TRBJ1-1; D may be TRBD1 (5 bases). With 3 bases removed from V and 2 bases from J, the gap between germline ends came to 16 bases. CDR1 and CDR2 (germline): KGHSH, LQKENI. The CDR3 has 16 amino acids. The CDR3 nucleotides read TGTGCCAGCTCACCCCGGGACCTGGGGGTAAACACTGAAGCTTTCTTT. The encoded protein is CASSPRDLGVNTEAFF.

The chain has TRBV5-1 and TRBJ1-5, with D hard to call. Germline CDR1 reads SGHRS; CDR2 reads YFSETQ. This CDR3 is built from 11 residues. V lost 4 bases to trimming and J lost 6 bases, with 5 bases between them. The DNA for the CDR3 is TGCGCCAGCAGCCTCATTCAGCCCCAGCATTTT. Translation gives CASSLIQPQHF.

The chain uses TRBV7-9 and TRBJ2-1; D gene uncertain. Between the trimmed V and J ends, which lost 5 bases and 0 bases, there was a span of 8 bases. Germline CDR1 reads SEHNR; CDR2 reads FQNEAQ (reference sequence). The CDR3 is 14 residues long. The CDR3 DNA is TGTGCCAGCAGCCCGAGGAGCTCCTACAATGAGCAGTTCTTC. Residues: CASSPRSSYNEQFF.

V is TRBV5-6 and J is TRBJ1-1, with 9 bases aligning to TRBD1. The CDR3 loop spans 14 amino acids. Germline V gene lookup returns CDR1 SGHDT and CDR2 YYEEEE. V shed 2 bases and J 9 bases; nucleotides not matched to a gene: 8. This chain's CDR3 is CASSFWDREGQAFF. The CDR3 DNA is TGTGCCAGCAGCTTCTGGGACAGGGAGGGCCAAGCTTTCTTT.

This chain links TRBV30 with TRBJ1-1, with D possibly TRBD1 on 5 matching bases. Trimming removed 2 bases from V and 0 bases from J, with 13 bases in between. There are 15 residues in the CDR3. Per the germline V gene, CDR1 is GTSNPN and CDR2 is SVGIG (reference sequence). The chain's CDR3 is CAWSTGRGMNTEAFF. The CDR3 coding sequence is TGTGCCTGGAGTACGGGACGGGGAATGAACACTGAAGCTTTCTTT.

V usage is TRBV19 and J usage is TRBJ2-3; D tentatively fits TRBD1 or TRBD2 (6 bases each). Trimming cost V 3 bases and J 3 bases, with 13 bases left between them. Germline CDR1 is LNHDA and CDR2 is SQIVND (reference sequence). The CDR3 contains 15 residues. The CDR3 is CASSISGGQTDTQYF. The CDR3 DNA reads TGTGCCAGTAGTATTTCCGGGGGCCAAACAGATACGCAGTATTTT.

This clone has a single count. The chain links TRBV7-3 to TRBJ2-2; D unclear. Per germline, CDR1 SGHTA and CDR2 FQGTGA. Trimming removed 7 bases at V and 3 bases at J, with 12 bases between. This CDR3 region has 14 residues. CDR3 DNA sequence: TGTGCCAGCACCCAAGTGGCAGACACCGGGGAGCTGTTTTTT. Its protein is CASTQVADTGELFF.